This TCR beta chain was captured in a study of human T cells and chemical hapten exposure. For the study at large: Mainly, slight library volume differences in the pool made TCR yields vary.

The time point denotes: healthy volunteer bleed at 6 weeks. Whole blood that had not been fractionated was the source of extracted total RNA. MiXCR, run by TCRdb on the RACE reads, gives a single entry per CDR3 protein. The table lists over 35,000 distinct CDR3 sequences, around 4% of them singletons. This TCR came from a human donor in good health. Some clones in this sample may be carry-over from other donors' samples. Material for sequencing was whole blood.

The CDR3 coding sequence is TGTGCCAGCAGTTCCGCCCGACAGGGGAACTATGGTAGGAGCAATCAGCCCCAGCATTTT. This codes for CASSSARQGNYGRSNQPQHF. The V call is TRBV12-3 or TRBV12-4, the J call TRBJ1-5; 8 positions match TRBD1. This CDR3 comprises 20 residues. V shed 4 bases, J shed 1 base, and the junction held 18 bases outside the gene matches.